Shown below are 8 T cell receptor beta chains from a single sample sequenced in a study of OX40 agonist ivuxolimab in advanced cancers. Libraries were constructed by the immunoSEQ multiplex PCR assay. TCRdb carries this immuneACCESS record with in-frame sequences only. Its versions omit some clonotypes, under half of them owing to an unresolved V gene in the studies checked, with the rest unexplained. For this sample the table gives some 95,000 clones, of which around 85% were detected only once. The leading ten clones occupy 3.8% of the sample. The material sequenced was CD4+ or CD8+ T cells sorted from blood, taken in a trial of the OX40 agonist ivuxolimab. The receptors derive from an adult with an advanced solid tumor such as melanoma, head and neck, liver or kidney cancer.

The chain's CDR3 is CASSMGQGGNTEAFF. The CDR3 DNA follows: TGTGCCAGCAGCATGGGACAAGGCGGGAACACTGAAGCTTTCTTT. This chain uses TRBV5-4 with TRBJ1-1; maybe TRBD1 (6 bases). Germline loops: CDR1 SGHNT, CDR2 YYREEE (reference sequence). V lost 4 bases and J 1 base, leaving 14 bases between the germline ends. This CDR3 comprises 15 residues.

DNA for the CDR3: TGTGCCAGCAGCTTGAGACAAAACACCGGGGAGCTGTTTTTT. This gives the protein CASSLRQNTGELFF. This rearrangement joins TRBV5-4 to TRBJ2-2, with no clear D. This CDR3 region has 14 residues. Trimming left V 1 base short and J 2 bases short, with 6 bases between. Germline V gene sequence: CDR1 SGHNT, CDR2 YYREEE (reference sequence).

The chain uses TRBV15 and TRBJ1-1; D is unresolved. This CDR3 comprises 13 residues. With 6 bases removed from V and 0 bases from J, the gap between germline ends came to 8 bases. The germline gives CDR1 LNHNV, CDR2 YYDKDF (reference sequence). The CDR3 DNA follows: TGTGCCACCAGGGAACAGTTGAACACTGAAGCTTTCTTT. This codes for CATREQLNTEAFF.

Remarks on this clone: The junction differs from germline at one of its ends, possibly a read error. V usage is TRBV28 and J usage is TRBJ2-3; D is ambiguous. This CDR3 is built from 10 residues. Germline V gene data show CDR1 as MDHEN and CDR2 as SYDVKM. The DNA for the CDR3 is TGTGCCAGCGGTTTTGGGGATCAGTATTTT. Translation gives CASGFGDQYF. Drawing the rest from reference TRBV28 and TRBJ2-3, the complete variable domain is DVKVTQSSRYLVKRTGEKVFLECVQDMDHENMFWYRQDPGLGLRLIYFSYDVKMKEKGDIPEGYSVSREKKERFSLILESASTNQTSMYLCASGFGDQYFGPGTRLTVL.

This chain uses TRBV27 with TRBJ2-7; tentative D call: TRBD1 (5 bases). This CDR3 region has 15 residues. V lost 5 bases, J lost 2 bases, and 16 bases lay in between. Germline V lookup: CDR1 MNHEY, CDR2 SMNVEV (reference sequence). The DNA of the CDR3 is TGTGCCAGCAGTCCCACTGATCAGGGTCCCTACGAGCAGTACTTC. This translates into CASSPTDQGPYEQYF.

This chain links TRBV28 with TRBJ2-5, with D unresolved. V lost 3 bases and J 5 bases, leaving 10 bases between the germline ends. Germline V lookup: CDR1 MDHEN, CDR2 SYDVKM. The CDR3 is 13 amino acids. The CDR3 nucleotides read TGTGCCAGCAGTTTTAACCCCGGTGAGACCCAGTACTTC. This gives the protein CASSFNPGETQYF.

The gene calls are TRBV5-5 and TRBJ1-4; D unclear. Per the germline V gene, CDR1 is SGHKS and CDR2 is YYEKEE (reference sequence). The CDR3 loop spans 14 amino acids. V shed 4 bases and J shed 4 bases, with 11 bases lying between them. This chain's CDR3 is CASSTASVNEKLFF. Here the CDR3 DNA reads TGTGCCAGCAGCACGGCATCGGTTAATGAAAAACTGTTTTTT.

V and J are TRBV10-1 and TRBJ2-7; 10 positions match TRBD2. The CDR3 contains 16 residues. The ends lost 0 bases at V and 2 bases at J; junction bases unmatched: 4. Per germline, CDR1 WNHNN and CDR2 SYGVQD (reference sequence). This chain's CDR3 is CASSESTSGKTYEQYF. CDR3 DNA sequence: TGCGCCAGCAGTGAGTCCACTAGCGGGAAGACCTACGAGCAGTACTTC.